These 23 T cell receptor beta chains share one sample of origin, sequenced in a study of identifying expanded T cells in peripheral blood. Only in-frame clones appear in the TCRdb table, and some are missing; sequencing was by immunoSEQ multiplex PCR. This table has 100,000 or so clones, around 88% appearing once. Input material: blood. Every receptor here comes from a person aged 18 to 70 in good health.

The rearrangement joins TRBV5-1 to TRBJ2-5; D perhaps matches TRBD1 (5 bases). Germline CDR1 and CDR2: SGHRS and YFSETQ. The CDR3 totals 14 residues. The V gene lost 4 bases and the J gene lost 4 bases, with 14 bases spanning the gap. The CDR3 is CASSPGTGGETQYF. As DNA, the CDR3 is TGCGCCAGCAGCCCCGGAACAGGCGGAGAGACCCAGTACTTC. Full variable domain (rest looked up from reference TRBV5-1 and TRBJ2-5): KAGVTQTPRYLIKTRGQQVTLSCSPISGHRSVSWYQQTPGQGLQFLFEYFSETQRNKGNFPGRFSGRQFSNSRSEMNVSTLELGDSALYLCASSPGTGGETQYFGPGTRLLVL.

V and J are TRBV20-1 and TRBJ2-3, with D uncertain. Looked up from germline, CDR1 is DFQATT and CDR2 is SNEGSKA (reference sequence). The CDR3 is 11 residues long. V was cut by 6 bases and J by 6 bases, with 10 bases left in between. The CDR3 DNA reads as TGCAGTGCCCCGTTAGGGGATACGCAGTATTTT. This gives the protein CSAPLGDTQYF.

This rearrangement joins TRBV7-6 to TRBJ2-2; D is uncertain. Per the germline V gene, CDR1 is SGHVS and CDR2 is FNYEAQ. Trimming cost V 8 bases and J 0 bases, with 4 bases left between them. The CDR3 extends over 12 amino acids. CDR3 bases: TGTGCCAGCGTCGCGAACACCGGGGAGCTGTTTTTT. Amino acids: CASVANTGELFF. The variable domain in full, with the rest retrieved from reference TRBV7-6 and TRBJ2-2, is GAGVSQSPRYKVTKRGQDVALRCDPISGHVSLYWYRQALGQGPEFLTYFNYEAQQDKSGLPNDRFSAERPEGSISTLTIQRTEQRDSAMYRCASVANTGELFFGEGSRLTVL.

The rearrangement uses TRBV7-8 and TRBJ2-7; 11 nucleotides line up with TRBD2. The CDR3 runs to 15 residues. CDR1 SGHVS and CDR2 FQNEAQ come from the germline V gene. Germline trimming cut 5 bases from V and 7 bases from J; bases unmatched to any gene: 10. The DNA for the CDR3 is TGTGCCAGCAGCCAAGTTAGCGGGGGGGCGGTAGAGCAGTACTTC. Translating gives CASSQVSGGAVEQYF.

The chain uses TRBV18 and TRBJ2-7; tentatively, D is TRBD2 (5 bases). This CDR3 is built from 13 residues. Germline CDR1 and CDR2: KGHSH and LQKENI. Trimming shortened V by 3 bases and J by 0 bases, and 6 bases separated the two germline ends. The CDR3 reads CASSPGVSYEQYF. CDR3 nucleotides: TGTGCCAGCTCACCCGGGGTCTCCTACGAGCAGTACTTC.

This chain links TRBV18 with TRBJ2-5; the D is unclear. The CDR3 runs 11 residues. Germline CDR1 and CDR2: KGHSH and LQKENI. Between the trimmed V and J ends, which lost 2 bases and 4 bases, there was a span of 2 bases. CDR3 DNA sequence: TGTGCCAGCTCACCAAGAGAGACCCAGTACTTC. Its protein is CASSPRETQYF.

V usage is TRBV27 and J usage is TRBJ2-1; 8 bases are a match to TRBD1. Per the germline V gene, CDR1 is MNHEY and CDR2 is SMNVEV (reference sequence). This CDR3 has 14 residues. After removal of 2 bases from V and 10 bases from J, the junction contained 7 bases not matched to a gene. CDR3 region: CASSLRQGAGEQFF. DNA for the CDR3: TGTGCCAGCAGTTTAAGGCAGGGGGCGGGCGAGCAGTTCTTC.

This clone was counted only a few times. V and J are TRBV7-3 and TRBJ1-4; D gene unclear. The CDR3 runs to 16 residues. From germline, CDR1 is SGHTA and CDR2 FQGTGA. Trimming took off 2 bases at V and 6 bases at J, with 16 bases between the two ends. The CDR3 DNA reads TGTGCCAGCAGCTTAGCGCTTGGGAGTTCGGATGAAAAACTGTTTTTT. This encodes CASSLALGSSDEKLFF.

The J gene is TRBJ2-3, the V gene TRBV4-3, with D perhaps matching TRBD1 or TRBD2 (6 bases each). Germline lookup yields CDR1 LGHNA and CDR2 YSLEER. Trimming left V 1 base short and J 2 bases short, with 16 bases between. The CDR3 sequence is 17 residues long. DNA for the CDR3: TGCGCCAGCAGCCAAGGTCGACTCGGGGGCCACACAGATACGCAGTATTTT. Protein: CASSQGRLGGHTDTQYF.

The CDR3 spells CASSIIRVGANVLTF. CDR3 coding DNA: TGTGCCAGTAGTATAATCAGAGTCGGGGCCAACGTCCTGACTTTC. The chain carries TRBV19 and TRBJ2-6; the D is unclear. Germline V gene sequence: CDR1 LNHDA, CDR2 SQIVND (reference sequence). The CDR3 is 15 amino acids. Trimming pared 2 bases from V and 4 bases from J, leaving 9 bases between.

In its sample, this clone was seen once. V usage is TRBV27 and J usage is TRBJ2-7; D is perhaps TRBD1 or TRBD2 (6 bases each). V lost 3 bases and J 6 bases, leaving 15 bases between the germline ends. CDR3 size: 14 residues. Germline V lookup: CDR1 MNHEY, CDR2 SMNVEV (reference sequence). The CDR3 region has the DNA TGTGCCAGCAGTTTTCGGGGGCCGGTTTTCGAGCAGTACTTC. As protein: CASSFRGPVFEQYF.

J is TRBJ1-4 and V is TRBV7-9; maybe TRBD1 (6 bases). Per the germline V gene, CDR1 is SEHNR and CDR2 is FQNEAQ (reference sequence). This CDR3 has 14 amino acids. Trimming took off 3 bases at V and 7 bases at J, with 12 bases between the two ends. For the CDR3, the DNA is TGTGCCAGCAGCTTCTCAGGGGCTGGTGAAAAACTGTTTTTT. Protein: CASSFSGAGEKLFF.

The rearrangement uses TRBV2 and TRBJ1-4, with D unresolved. The CDR3 totals 13 residues. CDR1 is SNHLY and CDR2 is FYNNEI in the germline V gene. V was cut by 3 bases and J by 8 bases, with 10 bases left in between. The CDR3 bases are TGTGCCAGCAGTGACAGGACCAGGGAAAAACTGTTTTTT. It codes for CASSDRTREKLFF.

This chain joins TRBV6-1 and TRBJ2-2; tentatively, D is TRBD2 (6 bases). The CDR3 runs to 14 residues. Trimming took off 8 bases at V and 2 bases at J, with 12 bases between the two ends. The germline CDR1 and CDR2 sequences are MNHNS and SASEGT. This CDR3 reads CASGGTLNTGELFF. CDR3 coding DNA: TGTGCCAGCGGAGGGACTTTAAACACCGGGGAGCTGTTTTTT.

This chain uses TRBV18 with TRBJ2-5, with D hard to call. The J call could be wrong; TRBJ2-7 is a better fit for the DNA end. Germline assignment: CDR1 KGHSH and CDR2 LQKENI. The CDR3 length is 14 residues. The CDR3 is CASSPPELSYEQYF. As DNA, the CDR3 is TGTGCCAGCTCACCACCGGAGCTGTCCTACGAGCAGTACTTC.

DNA for the CDR3: TGTGCCAGCAGCTTAGTCCGGGACAGTAACTATGGCTACACCTTC. Translation gives CASSLVRDSNYGYTF. This chain uses TRBV11-2 with TRBJ1-2; 7 positions agree with TRBD1. The CDR3 is 15 residues long. Germline V CDR1 and CDR2: SGHAT, FQNNGV. J gave up 1 base and V 1 base, and 3 bases lay outside the gene matches.

The V gene is TRBV19, the J gene TRBJ1-1; 8 bases fit TRBD1. With 5 bases clipped from V and 2 bases from J, the junction kept 13 bases outside the gene matches. The V gene's germline CDR1 is LNHDA and CDR2 SQIVND (reference sequence). The CDR3 runs 17 residues. The CDR3 bases are TGTGCCAGTAGTTCCCTAGGGACAGGATCTTACAACACTGAAGCTTTCTTT. Translation: CASSSLGTGSYNTEAFF. Together with reference TRBV19 and TRBJ1-1, the CDR3 gives the full variable domain: DGGITQSPKYLFRKEGQNVTLSCEQNLNHDAMYWYRQDPGQGLRLIYYSQIVNDFQKGDIAEGYSVSREKKESFPLTVTSAQKNPTAFYLCASSSLGTGSYNTEAFFGQGTRLTVV.

This clone has only one observation. The genes are TRBV5-1 and TRBJ2-5; no firm D call. Between the trimmed V and J ends, which lost 4 bases and 3 bases, there was a span of 13 bases. CDR3 size: 14 residues. Germline V gene data show CDR1 as SGHRS and CDR2 as YFSETQ. In DNA form, the CDR3 reads TGCGCCAGCAGCCGCGTTGGTGCAGAAGAGACCCAGTACTTC. Translated, it gives CASSRVGAEETQYF. Full variable domain (outside the CDR3, taken from reference TRBV5-1 and TRBJ2-5): KAGVTQTPRYLIKTRGQQVTLSCSPISGHRSVSWYQQTPGQGLQFLFEYFSETQRNKGNFPGRFSGRQFSNSRSEMNVSTLELGDSALYLCASSRVGAEETQYFGPGTRLLVL.

This CDR3 is CASSPEEEQYF. CDR3 sequence (DNA): TGTGCCAGCAGCCCGGAGGAAGAGCAGTACTTC. This rearrangement joins TRBV7-9 to TRBJ2-7, with D maybe TRBD2 (5 bases). V gave up 5 bases and J gave up 7 bases, with 9 bases separating them. The CDR3 runs 11 residues. The germline V gene encodes CDR1 SEHNR and CDR2 FQNEAQ (reference sequence).

This chain connects TRBV9 to TRBJ2-1; 11 bases align to TRBD1. The CDR3 length is 16 residues. Unmatched junction bases numbered 12, after V lost 5 bases and J lost 8 bases. Germline V gives CDR1 SGDLS, CDR2 YYNGEE. CDR3 in amino acids: CASSGTGTGGFDEQFF. In nucleotides, the CDR3 is TGTGCCAGCAGTGGCACCGGGACAGGGGGATTCGATGAGCAGTTCTTC.

The chain couples TRBV30 to TRBJ1-1; D unclear. Germline V CDR1 and CDR2: GTSNPN, SVGIG (reference sequence). The germline V and J ends were trimmed by 2 bases and 7 bases, with 11 bases remaining between them. This CDR3 region has 12 residues. The CDR3 DNA follows: TGTGCCTGGAGTCTTCTGGCAGATGAAGCTTTCTTT. This gives the protein CAWSLLADEAFF.

The rearrangement links TRBV29-1 to TRBJ2-7; 9 nucleotides align to TRBD1. The germline V gene encodes CDR1 SQVTM and CDR2 ANQGSEA. V shed 3 bases, J shed 7 bases, and the junction held 10 bases outside the gene matches. The length of the CDR3 is 14 residues. The DNA for the CDR3 is TGCAGCGTTGACAACGCACAGGGGGCGGGGGAGCAGTACTTC. Translated: CSVDNAQGAGEQYF.

This rearrangement joins TRBV28 to TRBJ1-2; perhaps TRBD1 as D (5 bases). V dropped 7 bases and J dropped 3 bases, with 12 bases sitting between them. The CDR3 loop spans 13 amino acids. Looked up from germline, CDR1 is MDHEN and CDR2 is SYDVKM. The CDR3 spells CASIDQGDYGYTF. The CDR3 coding sequence is TGTGCCAGCATCGACCAGGGAGACTATGGCTACACCTTC.